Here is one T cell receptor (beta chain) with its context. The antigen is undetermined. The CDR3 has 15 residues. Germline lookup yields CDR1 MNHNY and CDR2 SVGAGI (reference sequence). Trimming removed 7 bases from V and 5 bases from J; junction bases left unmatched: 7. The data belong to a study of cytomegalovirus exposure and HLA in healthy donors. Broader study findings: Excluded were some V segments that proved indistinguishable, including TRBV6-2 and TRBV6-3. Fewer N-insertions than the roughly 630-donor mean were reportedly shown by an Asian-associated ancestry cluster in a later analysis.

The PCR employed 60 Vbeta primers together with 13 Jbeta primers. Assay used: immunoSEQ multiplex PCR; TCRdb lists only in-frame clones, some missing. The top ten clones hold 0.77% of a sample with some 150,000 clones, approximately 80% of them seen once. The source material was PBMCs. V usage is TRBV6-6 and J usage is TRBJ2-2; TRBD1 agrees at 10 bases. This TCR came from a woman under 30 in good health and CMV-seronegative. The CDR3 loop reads CASKGVGQGTGELFF. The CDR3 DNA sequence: TGTGCCAGCAAGGGTGTGGGACAGGGGACCGGGGAGCTGTTTTTT.